The clone carrying this T cell receptor beta chain was observed once. What it binds is not known. The sample is drawn from a study of radiation and T cells in renal cell carcinoma. As for the study in general: Nephrectomy followed 15 Gy stereotactic body radiation by 4 weeks.

This table comes from immunoSEQ multiplex PCR, and its TCRdb copy is limited to in-frame clones, with some not included. Altogether 100,000 to 150,000 clones are present, roughly four fifths being singletons, with the ten largest covering about 2.9%. Study conclusions and caveats: In blood, top tumor clones expanded by 2 weeks, shrinking by 4.

Time point in this sample: baseline pretreatment blood. Treatment of the sample: 15 Gy SBRT to primary tumor, nephrectomy 4 weeks later. After SBRT, blood was collected at 2 and 4 weeks, plus baseline. The patient's renal cell carcinoma had clear cell pathology. The junction had 9 bases not matched to a gene; V was cut back by 4 bases and J by 11 bases. The CDR3 runs to 15 residues. CDR1 and CDR2 (germline): SGHDN, FVKESK. This chain links TRBV14 with TRBJ1-3; 12 bases line up with TRBD1. This sample comprised blood, obtained from a patient whose treatment included radiotherapy and nephrectomy. This sequence was found in a woman in her sixties with renal cell carcinoma. The CDR3 sequence is CASSPLGTGGISIYF. DNA for the CDR3: TGTGCCAGCAGCCCCCTAGGGACAGGGGGCATCTCCATATATTTT.